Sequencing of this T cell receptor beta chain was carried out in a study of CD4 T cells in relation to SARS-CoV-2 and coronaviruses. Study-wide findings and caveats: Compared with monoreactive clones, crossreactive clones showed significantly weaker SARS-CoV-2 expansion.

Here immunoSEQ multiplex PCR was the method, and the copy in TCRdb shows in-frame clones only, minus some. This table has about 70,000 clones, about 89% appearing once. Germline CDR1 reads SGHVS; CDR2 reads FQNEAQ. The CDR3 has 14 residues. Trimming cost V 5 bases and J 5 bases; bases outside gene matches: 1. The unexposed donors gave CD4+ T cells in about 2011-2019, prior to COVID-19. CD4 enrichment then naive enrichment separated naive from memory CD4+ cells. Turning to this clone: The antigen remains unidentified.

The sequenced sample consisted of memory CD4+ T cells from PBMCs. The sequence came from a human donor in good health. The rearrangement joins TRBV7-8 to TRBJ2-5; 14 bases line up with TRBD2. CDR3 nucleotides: TGTGCCAGCAGCCGACTAGCGGGAGGGGAGACCCAGTACTTC. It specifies CASSRLAGGETQYF.